This TCR beta chain stems from a study of graft-versus-host responses after intestinal transplantation. Overall study context: Among the recipients, transplants were multivisceral, liver-intestinal, or isolated intestinal. After anti-thymocyte globulin induction, recipients took tacrolimus and steroids for 2 to 3 years.

TCRdb keeps only in-frame clones here, not all; method: immunoSEQ multiplex PCR. The sample yields tens of thousands of clones, 85% to 95% seen once. As concerns this clone: The target antigen is unknown.

Germline assignment: CDR1 SGHDT and CDR2 YYEEEE. V was clipped by 7 bases and J by 4 bases, with 11 bases between them. The CDR3 has 12 amino acids. Whole-study findings and limits: GvH clones were identified in recipient marrow, with some first appearing in ileum or blood. High graft-versus-host to host-versus-graft T cell clonal ratios marked allografts of patients with graft-donor macrochimerism.

The clonotype originates from a human donor who received an intestinal transplant. The specimen was unstimulated CD8+ T cells sorted from spleen or lymph node cells, collected before intestinal transplant. The chain links TRBV5-6 to TRBJ1-2, with no clear D. CDR3 in amino acids: CASAPASYGYTF. CDR3 sequence (DNA): TGTGCCAGCGCGCCCGCGAGCTATGGCTACACCTTC.